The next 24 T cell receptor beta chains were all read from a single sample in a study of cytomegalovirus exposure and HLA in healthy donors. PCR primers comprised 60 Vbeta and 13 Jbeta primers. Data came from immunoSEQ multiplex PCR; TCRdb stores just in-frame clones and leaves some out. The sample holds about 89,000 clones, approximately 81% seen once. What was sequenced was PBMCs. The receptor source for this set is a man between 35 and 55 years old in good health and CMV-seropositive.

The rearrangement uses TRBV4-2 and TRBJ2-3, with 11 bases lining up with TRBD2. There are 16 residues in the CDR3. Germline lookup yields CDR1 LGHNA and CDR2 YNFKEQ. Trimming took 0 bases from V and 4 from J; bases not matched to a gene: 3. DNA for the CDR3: TGTGCCAGCAGCCAAGAACGTAGCGGGGGGGCAGATACGCAGTATTTT. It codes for CASSQERSGGADTQYF.

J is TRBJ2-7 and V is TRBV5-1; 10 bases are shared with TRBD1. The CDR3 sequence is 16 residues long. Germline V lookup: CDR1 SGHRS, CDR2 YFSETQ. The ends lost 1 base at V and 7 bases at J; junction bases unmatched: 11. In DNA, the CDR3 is TGCGCCAGCAGCTTGACCGACAGGGGGCGCGGGGAAGAGCAGTACTTC. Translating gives CASSLTDRGRGEEQYF.

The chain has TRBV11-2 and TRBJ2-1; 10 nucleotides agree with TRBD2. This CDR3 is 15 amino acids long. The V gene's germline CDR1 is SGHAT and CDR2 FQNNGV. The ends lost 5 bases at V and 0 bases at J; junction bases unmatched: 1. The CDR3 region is CASSPSGSSYNEQFF. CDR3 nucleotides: TGTGCCAGCAGCCCTAGCGGGAGCTCCTACAATGAGCAGTTCTTC.

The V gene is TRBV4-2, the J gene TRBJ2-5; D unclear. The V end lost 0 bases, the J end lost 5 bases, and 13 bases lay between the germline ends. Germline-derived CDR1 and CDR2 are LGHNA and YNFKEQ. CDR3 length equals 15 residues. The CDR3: CASSQDRGLMETQYF. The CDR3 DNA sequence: TGTGCCAGCAGCCAAGATCGTGGGCTGATGGAGACCCAGTACTTC.

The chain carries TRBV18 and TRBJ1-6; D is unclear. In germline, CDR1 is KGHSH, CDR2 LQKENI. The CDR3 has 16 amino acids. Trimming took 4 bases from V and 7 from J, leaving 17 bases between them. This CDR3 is CASSLDGHPLNSPLHF. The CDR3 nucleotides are TGTGCCAGCTCACTTGATGGCCATCCTTTAAATTCACCCCTCCACTTT.

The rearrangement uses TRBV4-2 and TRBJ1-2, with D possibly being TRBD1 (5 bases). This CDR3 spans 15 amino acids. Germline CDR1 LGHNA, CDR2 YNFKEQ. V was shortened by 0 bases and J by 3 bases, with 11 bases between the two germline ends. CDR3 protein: CASSQEGQSDYGYTF. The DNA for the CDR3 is TGTGCCAGCAGCCAAGAGGGGCAGTCTGACTATGGCTACACCTTC.

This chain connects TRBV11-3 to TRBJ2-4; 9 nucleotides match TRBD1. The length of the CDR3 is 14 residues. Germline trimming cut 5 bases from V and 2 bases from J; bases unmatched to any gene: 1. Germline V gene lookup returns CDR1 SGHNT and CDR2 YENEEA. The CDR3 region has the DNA TGTGCCAGCAGCGGACAGGGGACCAAAAACATTCAGTACTTC. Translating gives CASSGQGTKNIQYF.

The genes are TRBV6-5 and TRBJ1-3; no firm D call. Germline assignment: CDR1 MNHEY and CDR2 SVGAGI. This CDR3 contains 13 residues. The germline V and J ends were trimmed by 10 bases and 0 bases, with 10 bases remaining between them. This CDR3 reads CAIVADSGNTIYF. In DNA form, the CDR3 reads TGTGCCATCGTTGCGGACTCTGGAAACACCATATATTTT.

The CDR3 sequence: CASSFEGSMNTEAFF. CDR3 in DNA: TGTGCCAGCAGTTTTGAAGGGAGCATGAACACTGAAGCTTTCTTT. This chain joins TRBV27 and TRBJ1-1; no clear D. V was shortened by 3 bases and J by 0 bases, with 11 bases between the two germline ends. Germline V gene lookup returns CDR1 MNHEY and CDR2 SMNVEV (reference sequence). The CDR3 runs to 15 residues.

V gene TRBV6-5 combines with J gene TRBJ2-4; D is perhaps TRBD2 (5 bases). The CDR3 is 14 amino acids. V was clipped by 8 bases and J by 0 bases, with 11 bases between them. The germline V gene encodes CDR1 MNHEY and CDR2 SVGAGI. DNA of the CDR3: TGTGCCAGCGCCCTACTAGAAGCCAAAAACATTCAGTACTTC. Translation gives CASALLEAKNIQYF.

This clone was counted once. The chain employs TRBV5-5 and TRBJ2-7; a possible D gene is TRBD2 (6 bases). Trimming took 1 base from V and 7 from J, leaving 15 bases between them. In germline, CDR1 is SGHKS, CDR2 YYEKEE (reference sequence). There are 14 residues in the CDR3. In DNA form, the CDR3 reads TGTGCCAGCAGCTTGACTAGCCTCCGCGTGGAGCAGTACTTC. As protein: CASSLTSLRVEQYF.

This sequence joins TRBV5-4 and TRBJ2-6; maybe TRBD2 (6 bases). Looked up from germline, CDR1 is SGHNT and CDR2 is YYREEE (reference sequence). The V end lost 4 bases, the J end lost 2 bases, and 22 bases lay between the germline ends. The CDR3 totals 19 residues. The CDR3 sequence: CASSPRARGASAGANVLTF. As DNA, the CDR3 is TGTGCCAGCAGCCCAAGGGCGCGGGGCGCATCGGCTGGGGCCAACGTCCTGACTTTC.

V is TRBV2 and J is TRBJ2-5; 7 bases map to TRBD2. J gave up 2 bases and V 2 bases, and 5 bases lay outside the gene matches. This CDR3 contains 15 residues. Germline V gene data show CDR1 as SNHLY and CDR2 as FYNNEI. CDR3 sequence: CASSESLAEQETQYF. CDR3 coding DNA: TGTGCCAGCAGTGAAAGCCTAGCGGAGCAAGAGACCCAGTACTTC.

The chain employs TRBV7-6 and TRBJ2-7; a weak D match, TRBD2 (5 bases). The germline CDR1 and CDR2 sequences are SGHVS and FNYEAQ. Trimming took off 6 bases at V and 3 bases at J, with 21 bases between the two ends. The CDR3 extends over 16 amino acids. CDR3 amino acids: CASSRYRTGVSYEQYF. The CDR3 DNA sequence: TGTGCCAGCAGTCGCTATAGGACTGGTGTGAGCTACGAGCAGTACTTC.

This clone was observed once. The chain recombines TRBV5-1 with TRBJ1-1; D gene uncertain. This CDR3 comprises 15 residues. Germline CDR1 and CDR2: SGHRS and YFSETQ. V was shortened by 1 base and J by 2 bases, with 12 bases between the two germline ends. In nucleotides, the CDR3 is TGCGCCAGCAGCTTGACTGAAGGAGTCAACACTGAAGCTTTCTTT. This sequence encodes CASSLTEGVNTEAFF.

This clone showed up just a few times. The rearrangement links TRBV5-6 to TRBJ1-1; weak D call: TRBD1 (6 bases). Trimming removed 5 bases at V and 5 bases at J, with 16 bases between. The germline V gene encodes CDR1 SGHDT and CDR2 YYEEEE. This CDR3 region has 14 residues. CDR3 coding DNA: TGTGCCAGCAGGGGTGAGGGGGGAGGGACTGAAGCTTTCTTT. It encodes CASRGEGGGTEAFF.

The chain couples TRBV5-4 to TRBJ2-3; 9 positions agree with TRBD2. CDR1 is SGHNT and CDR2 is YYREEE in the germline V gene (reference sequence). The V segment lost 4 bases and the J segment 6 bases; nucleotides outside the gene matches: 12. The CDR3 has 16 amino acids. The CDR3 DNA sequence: TGTGCCAGCAGCCCCCTGGCGGGGGGGCTTGGGGATACGCAGTATTTT. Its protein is CASSPLAGGLGDTQYF.

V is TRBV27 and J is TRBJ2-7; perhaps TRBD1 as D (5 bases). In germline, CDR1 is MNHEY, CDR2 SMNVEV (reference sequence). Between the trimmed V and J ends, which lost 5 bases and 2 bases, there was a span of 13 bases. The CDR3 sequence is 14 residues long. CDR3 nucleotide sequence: TGTGCCAGCAGTAGGGCCGTAGGGGCCTACGAGCAGTACTTC. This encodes CASSRAVGAYEQYF.

The CDR3 loop reads CASSLGLAGTLTDTQYF. The CDR3 nucleotides read TGCGCCAGCAGCCTAGGACTAGCGGGGACACTCACAGATACGCAGTATTTT. The J gene is TRBJ2-3, the V gene TRBV5-1, with 12 bases matching TRBD2. V shed 4 bases and J 2 bases; nucleotides not matched to a gene: 8. The CDR3 totals 17 residues. CDR1 is SGHRS and CDR2 is YFSETQ in the germline V gene.

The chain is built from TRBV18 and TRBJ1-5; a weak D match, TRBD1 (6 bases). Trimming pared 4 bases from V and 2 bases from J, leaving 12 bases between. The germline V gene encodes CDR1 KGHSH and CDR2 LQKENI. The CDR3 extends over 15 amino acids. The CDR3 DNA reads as TGTGCCAGCTCACTGGGACAAGAGGGCAATCAGCCCCAGCATTTT. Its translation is CASSLGQEGNQPQHF. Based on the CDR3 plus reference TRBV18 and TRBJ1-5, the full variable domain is NAGVMQNPRHLVRRRGQEARLRCSPMKGHSHVYWYRQLPEEGLKFMVYLQKENIIDESGMPKERFSAEFPKEGPSILRIQQVVRGDSAAYFCASSLGQEGNQPQHFGDGTRLSIL.

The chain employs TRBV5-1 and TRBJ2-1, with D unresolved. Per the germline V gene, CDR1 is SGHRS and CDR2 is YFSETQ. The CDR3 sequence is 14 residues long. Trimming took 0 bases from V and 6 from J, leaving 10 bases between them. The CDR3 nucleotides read TGCGCCAGCAGCTTGGGGGCAGGCTCCAATGAGCAGTTCTTC. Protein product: CASSLGAGSNEQFF. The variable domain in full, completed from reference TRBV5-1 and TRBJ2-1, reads KAGVTQTPRYLIKTRGQQVTLSCSPISGHRSVSWYQQTPGQGLQFLFEYFSETQRNKGNFPGRFSGRQFSNSRSEMNVSTLELGDSALYLCASSLGAGSNEQFFGPGTRLTVL.

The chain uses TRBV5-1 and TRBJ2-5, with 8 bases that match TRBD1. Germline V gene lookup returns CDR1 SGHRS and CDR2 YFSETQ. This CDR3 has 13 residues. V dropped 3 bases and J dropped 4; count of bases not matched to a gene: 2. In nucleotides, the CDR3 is TGCGCCAGCAGCTCAGGGGGCGGAGAGACCCAGTACTTC. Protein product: CASSSGGGETQYF.

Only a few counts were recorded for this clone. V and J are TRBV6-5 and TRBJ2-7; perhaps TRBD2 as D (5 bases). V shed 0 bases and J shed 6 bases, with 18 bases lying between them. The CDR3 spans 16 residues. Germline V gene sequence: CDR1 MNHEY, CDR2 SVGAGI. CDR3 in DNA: TGTGCCAGCAGTTACTCGAGCGGACCATCACCGGTCGAGCAGTACTTC. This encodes CASSYSSGPSPVEQYF.

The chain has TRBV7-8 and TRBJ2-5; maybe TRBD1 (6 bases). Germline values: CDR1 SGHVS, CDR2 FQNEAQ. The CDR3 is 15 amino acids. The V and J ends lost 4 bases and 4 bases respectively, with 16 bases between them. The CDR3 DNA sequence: TGTGCCAGCAGCTCTCGGACAGCCCGGGGAGAGACCCAGTACTTC. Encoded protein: CASSSRTARGETQYF. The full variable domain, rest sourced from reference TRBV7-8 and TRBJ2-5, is GAGVSQSPRYKVAKRGQDVALRCDPISGHVSLFWYQQALGQGPEFLTYFQNEAQLDKSGLPSDRFFAERPEGSVSTLKIQRTQQEDSAVYLCASSSRTARGETQYFGPGTRLLVL.